These 5 T cell receptor beta chains were all obtained from the same sample, sequenced in a study of cytomegalovirus exposure and HLA in healthy donors. Vbeta (60) and Jbeta (13) primers were used in the PCR. The protocol was immunoSEQ multiplex PCR, while the TCRdb copy is restricted to in-frame clones and leaves out a portion. Of under 200,000 clones listed, 60% to 85% are singletons. Input material: PBMCs. Receptors were obtained from a woman in her 30s in good health and CMV-seronegative.

The J gene is TRBJ1-2, the V gene TRBV6-1; D possibly corresponds to TRBD1 (6 bases). The CDR3 extends over 12 amino acids. CDR1 is MNHNS, CDR2 SASEGT, per germline. Trimming removed 7 bases at V and 1 base at J, with 7 bases between. The chain's CDR3 is CASNRVNYGYTF. In DNA, the CDR3 is TGTGCCAGCAACAGGGTTAACTATGGCTACACCTTC.

The rearrangement links TRBV19 to TRBJ1-5; no reliable D call. Trimming removed 2 bases from V and 0 bases from J, with 5 bases in between. The CDR3 loop spans 14 amino acids. Germline assignment: CDR1 LNHDA and CDR2 SQIVND (reference sequence). For the CDR3, the DNA is TGTGCCAGTAGTATACGGGGTAGCAATCAGCCCCAGCATTTT. It codes for CASSIRGSNQPQHF.

This clone was found a few times. The chain recombines TRBV6-4 with TRBJ2-7; D unclear. Germline V CDR1 and CDR2: MRHNA, SNTAGT. The V end was cut by 4 bases, the J end by 1 base, with 20 bases between. This CDR3 has 17 residues. The CDR3 coding sequence is TGTGCCAGCAGTGTGTCGCTAGGTCCTAAGGCGTCCTACGAGCAGTACTTC. Translating it yields CASSVSLGPKASYEQYF.

The CDR3 region has the DNA TGTGCCAGCAGCCCGGACATATCCTACGAGCAGTACTTC. Translating it yields CASSPDISYEQYF. The rearrangement links TRBV7-2 to TRBJ2-5, with D perhaps TRBD1 (5 bases). The last part of the DNA fits TRBJ2-7 better; the J call may be wrong. CDR1 and CDR2 from the germline V gene are SGHTA and FQGNSA. The CDR3 has 13 residues.

The gene calls are TRBV25-1 and TRBJ1-2; no firm D call. This CDR3 has 14 residues. Deletions cut 4 bases from V and 0 bases from J, with 9 bases between. In germline, CDR1 is MGHDK, CDR2 SYGVNS. CDR3 bases: TGTGCCAGCAGTGTTTCGGACTCTAACTATGGCTACACCTTC. It encodes CASSVSDSNYGYTF.